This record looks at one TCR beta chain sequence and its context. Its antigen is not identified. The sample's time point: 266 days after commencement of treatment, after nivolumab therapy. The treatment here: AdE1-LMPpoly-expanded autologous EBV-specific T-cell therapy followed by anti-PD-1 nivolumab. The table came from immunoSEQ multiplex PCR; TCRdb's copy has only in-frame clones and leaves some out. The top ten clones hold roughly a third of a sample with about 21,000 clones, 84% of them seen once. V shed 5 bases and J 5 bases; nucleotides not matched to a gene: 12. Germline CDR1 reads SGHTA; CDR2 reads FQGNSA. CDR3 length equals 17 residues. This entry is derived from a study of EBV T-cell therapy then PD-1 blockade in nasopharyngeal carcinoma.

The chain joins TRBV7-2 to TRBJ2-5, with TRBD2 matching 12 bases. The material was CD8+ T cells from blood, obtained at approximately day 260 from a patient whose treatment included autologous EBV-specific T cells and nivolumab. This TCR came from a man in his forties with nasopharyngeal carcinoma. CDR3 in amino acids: CASSQRLAGVRIETQYF. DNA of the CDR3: TGTGCCAGCAGCCAGCGACTAGCGGGGGTGCGTATCGAGACCCAGTACTTC.